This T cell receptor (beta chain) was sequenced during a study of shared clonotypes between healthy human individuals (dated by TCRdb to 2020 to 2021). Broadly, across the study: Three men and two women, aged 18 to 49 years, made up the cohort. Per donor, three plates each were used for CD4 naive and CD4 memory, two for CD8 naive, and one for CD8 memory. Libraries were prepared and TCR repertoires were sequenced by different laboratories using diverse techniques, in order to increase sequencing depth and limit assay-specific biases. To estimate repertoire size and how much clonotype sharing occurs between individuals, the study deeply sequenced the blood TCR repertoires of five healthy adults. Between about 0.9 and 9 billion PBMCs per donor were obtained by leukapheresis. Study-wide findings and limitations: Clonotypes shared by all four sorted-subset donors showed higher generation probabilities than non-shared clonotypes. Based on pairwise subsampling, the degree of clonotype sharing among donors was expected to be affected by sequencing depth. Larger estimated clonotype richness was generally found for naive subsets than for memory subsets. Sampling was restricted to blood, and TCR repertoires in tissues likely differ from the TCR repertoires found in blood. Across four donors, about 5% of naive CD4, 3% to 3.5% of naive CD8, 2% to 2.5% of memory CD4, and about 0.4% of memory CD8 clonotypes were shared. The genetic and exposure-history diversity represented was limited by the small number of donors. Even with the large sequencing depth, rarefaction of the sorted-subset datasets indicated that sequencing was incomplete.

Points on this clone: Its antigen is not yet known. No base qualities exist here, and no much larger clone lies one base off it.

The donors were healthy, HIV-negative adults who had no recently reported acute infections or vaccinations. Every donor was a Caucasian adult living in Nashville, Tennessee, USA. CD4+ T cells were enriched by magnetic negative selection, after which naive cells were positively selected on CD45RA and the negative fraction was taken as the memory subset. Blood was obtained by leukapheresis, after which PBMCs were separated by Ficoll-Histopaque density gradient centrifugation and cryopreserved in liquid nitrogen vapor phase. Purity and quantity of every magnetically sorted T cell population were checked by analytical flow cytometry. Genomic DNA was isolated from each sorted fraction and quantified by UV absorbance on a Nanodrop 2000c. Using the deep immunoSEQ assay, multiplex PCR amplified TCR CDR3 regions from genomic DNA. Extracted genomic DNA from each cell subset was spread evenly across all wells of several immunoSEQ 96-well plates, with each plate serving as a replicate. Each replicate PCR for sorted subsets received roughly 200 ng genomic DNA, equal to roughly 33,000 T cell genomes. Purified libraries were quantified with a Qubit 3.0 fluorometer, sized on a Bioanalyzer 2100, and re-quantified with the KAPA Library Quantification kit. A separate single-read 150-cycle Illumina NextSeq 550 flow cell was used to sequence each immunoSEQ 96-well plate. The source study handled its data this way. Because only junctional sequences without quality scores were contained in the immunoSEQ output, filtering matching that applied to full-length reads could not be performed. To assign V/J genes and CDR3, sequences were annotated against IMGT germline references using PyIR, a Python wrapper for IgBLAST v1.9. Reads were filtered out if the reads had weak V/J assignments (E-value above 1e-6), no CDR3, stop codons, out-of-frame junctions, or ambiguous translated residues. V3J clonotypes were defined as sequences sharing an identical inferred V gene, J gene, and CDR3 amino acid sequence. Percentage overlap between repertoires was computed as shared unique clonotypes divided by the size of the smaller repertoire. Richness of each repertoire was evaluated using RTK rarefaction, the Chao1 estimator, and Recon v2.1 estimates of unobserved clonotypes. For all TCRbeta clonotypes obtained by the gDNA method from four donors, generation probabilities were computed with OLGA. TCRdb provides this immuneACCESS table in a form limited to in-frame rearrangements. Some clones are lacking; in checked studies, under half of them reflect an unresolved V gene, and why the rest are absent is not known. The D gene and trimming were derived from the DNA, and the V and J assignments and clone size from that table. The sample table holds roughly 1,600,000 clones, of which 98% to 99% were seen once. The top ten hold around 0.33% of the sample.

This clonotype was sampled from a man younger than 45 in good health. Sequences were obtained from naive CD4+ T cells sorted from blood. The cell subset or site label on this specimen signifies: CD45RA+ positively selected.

The DNA sequence is TGTGCCAGCAGTGATATGCCCCCGGGCCGCCTCGGTCCAGTGCAGTACTTC. This gives the protein CASSDMPPGRLGPVQYF. In this chain, TRBV25-1 is recombined with TRBJ2-5; the D gene remains uncertain. V is shortened by 3 bases, J by 11 bases, and the region joining them spans 28 bases. Per the germline V gene, MGHDK is the CDR1 and SYGVNS is the CDR2. Including cysteine and phenylalanine, the CDR3 has 17 amino acids. The only DNA kept is the CDR3, 51 bases in frame from the first base. Supplemented by the reference TRBV25-1 and TRBJ2-5 proteins around the CDR3, the complete variable domain is EADIYQTPRYLVIGTGKKITLECSQTMGHDKMYWYQQDPGMELHLIHYSYGVNSTEKGDLSSESTVSRIRTEHFPLTLESARPSHTSQYLCASSDMPPGRLGPVQYFGPGTRLLVL.